This TCR beta chain was found in a study of blood T cell repertoires in COVID-19. Study details: Donors in the United States, Italy and Spain gave samples during acute or convalescent COVID-19. T cells, B-cell-depleted T cells, or PBMCs supplied cDNA or gDNA.

Original handling: Amplification from reference gene primers served as the basis for estimated nucleated cell counts. Sequenced by immunoSEQ multiplex PCR; TCRdb stores in-frame clones only, minus some. The V and J calls and clone size come from that table; D and trimming were worked out from the DNA. The profile shows a few hundred thousand clones, 85% to 90% of them singletons. Seattle's enrolled individuals joined amid active infection and were then monitored longitudinally. The CDR3 has 15 amino acids. With 0 bases removed from V and 5 bases from J, the gap between germline ends came to 13 bases. Germline lookup yields CDR1 SEHNR and CDR2 FQNEAQ (reference sequence).

The receptor was derived from a woman aged 50 to 60 with COVID-19, enrolled during active disease. The chain couples TRBV7-9 to TRBJ2-5; D is perhaps TRBD2 (5 bases). Sequencing was performed on peripheral blood. This chain's CDR3 is CASSLASLRGETQYF. DNA of the CDR3: TGTGCCAGCAGCTTAGCCTCTCTCCGAGGGGAGACCCAGTACTTC.